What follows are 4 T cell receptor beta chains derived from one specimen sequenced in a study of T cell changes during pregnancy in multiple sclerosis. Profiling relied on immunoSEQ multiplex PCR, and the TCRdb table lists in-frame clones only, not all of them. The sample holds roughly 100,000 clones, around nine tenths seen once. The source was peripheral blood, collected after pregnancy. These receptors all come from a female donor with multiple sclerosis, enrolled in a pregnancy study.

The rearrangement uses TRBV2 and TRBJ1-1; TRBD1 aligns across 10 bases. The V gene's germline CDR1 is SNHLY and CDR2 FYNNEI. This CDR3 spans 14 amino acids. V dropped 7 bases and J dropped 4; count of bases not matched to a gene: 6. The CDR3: CASTGTGVSTEAFF. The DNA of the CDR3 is TGTGCCAGCACCGGGACAGGGGTAAGCACTGAAGCTTTCTTT. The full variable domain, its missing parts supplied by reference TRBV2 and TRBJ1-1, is EPEVTQTPSHQVTQMGQEVILRCVPISNHLYFYWYRQILGQKVEFLVSFYNNEISEKSEIFDDQFSVERPDGSNFTLKIRSTKLEDSAMYFCASTGTGVSTEAFFGQGTRLTVV.

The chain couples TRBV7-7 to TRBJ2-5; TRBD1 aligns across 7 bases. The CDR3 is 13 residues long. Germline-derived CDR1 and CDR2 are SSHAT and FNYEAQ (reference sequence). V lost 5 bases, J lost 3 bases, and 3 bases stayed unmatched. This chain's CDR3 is CASSPGTEETQYF. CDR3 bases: TGTGCCAGCAGCCCCGGGACAGAAGAGACCCAGTACTTC.

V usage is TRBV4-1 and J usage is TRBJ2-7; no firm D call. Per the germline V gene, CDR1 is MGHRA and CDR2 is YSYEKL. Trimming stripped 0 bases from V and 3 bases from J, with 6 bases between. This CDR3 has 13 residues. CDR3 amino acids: CASSQENGYEQYF. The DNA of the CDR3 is TGCGCCAGCAGCCAAGAAAACGGCTACGAGCAGTACTTC.

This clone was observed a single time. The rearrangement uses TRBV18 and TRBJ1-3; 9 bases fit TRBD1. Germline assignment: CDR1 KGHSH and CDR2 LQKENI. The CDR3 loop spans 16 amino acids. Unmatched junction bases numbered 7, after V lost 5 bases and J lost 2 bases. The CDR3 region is CASSSLRDRAGNTIYF. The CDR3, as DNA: TGTGCCAGCTCATCGCTCCGGGACAGGGCTGGAAACACCATATATTTT. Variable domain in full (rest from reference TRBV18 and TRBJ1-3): NAGVMQNPRHLVRRRGQEARLRCSPMKGHSHVYWYRQLPEEGLKFMVYLQKENIIDESGMPKERFSAEFPKEGPSILRIQQVVRGDSAAYFCASSSLRDRAGNTIYFGEGSWLTVV.